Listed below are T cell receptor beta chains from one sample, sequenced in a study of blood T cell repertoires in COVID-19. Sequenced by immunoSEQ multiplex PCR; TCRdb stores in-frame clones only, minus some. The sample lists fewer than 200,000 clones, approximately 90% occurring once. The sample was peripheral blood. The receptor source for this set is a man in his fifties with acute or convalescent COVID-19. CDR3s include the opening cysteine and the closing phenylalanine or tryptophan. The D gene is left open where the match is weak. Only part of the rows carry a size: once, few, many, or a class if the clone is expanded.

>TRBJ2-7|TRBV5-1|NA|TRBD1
TGCGCCAGCAGCGTGGACAGGCCGGACTCCTACGAGCAGTACTTC
CASSVDRPDSYEQYF
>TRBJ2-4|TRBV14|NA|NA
TGTGCCAGCAGCCCCGGGACAACTCCAAACATTCAGTACTTC
CASSPGTTPNIQYF
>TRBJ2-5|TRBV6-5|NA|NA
TGTGCCAGCAGTTATAGAGAGACCCAGTACTTC
CASSYRETQYF
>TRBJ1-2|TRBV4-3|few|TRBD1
TGCGCCAGCAGCCAAGATGAGGGACAGGGGTATGGCTACACCTTC
CASSQDEGQGYGYTF
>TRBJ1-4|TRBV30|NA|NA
TGTGCCTGGGATGCGGGCCAAAGTGAAAAACTGTTTTTT
CAWDAGQSEKLFF
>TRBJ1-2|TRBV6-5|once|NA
TGTGCCAGCAGTTACTCCCGCCTCGGACTGAACTATGGCTACACCTTC
CASSYSRLGLNYGYTF
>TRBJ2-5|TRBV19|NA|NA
TGTGCCAGTAGTATTTCTGGGGGCGTCAAAAGAGGGTCGGAGACCCAGTACTTC
CASSISGGVKRGSETQYF
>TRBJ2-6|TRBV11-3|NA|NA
TGTGCCAGCAGCTTTATCGGGGCCAACGTCCTGACTTTC
CASSFIGANVLTF
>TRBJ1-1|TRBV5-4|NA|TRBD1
TGTGCCAGCAGCTCTTCGGGACAGGGGTACCCTGAAGCTTTCTTT
CASSSSGQGYPEAFF
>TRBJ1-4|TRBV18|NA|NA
TGTGCCAGCTCACCAGGACAGTCTACTCACGAAAAACTGTTTTTT
CASSPGQSTHEKLFF
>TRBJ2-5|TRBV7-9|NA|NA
TGTGCCAGCAGAGCAGGGGAATACCAAGAGACCCAGTACTTC
CASRAGEYQETQYF
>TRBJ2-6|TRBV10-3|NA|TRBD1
TGTGCCATCAGTGAGATGGACAGGGCTGGGGCCAACGTCCTGACTTTC
CAISEMDRAGANVLTF
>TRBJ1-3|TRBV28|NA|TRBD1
TGTGCCAGCGAGGCCGGGACAGGGGGCCTGATCGCTGGAAACACCATATATTTT
CASEAGTGGLIAGNTIYF
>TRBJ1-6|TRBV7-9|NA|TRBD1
TGTGCCAGCAGCTCCCGCGACAGGGGGCTGGATTCACCCCTCCACTTT
CASSSRDRGLDSPLHF
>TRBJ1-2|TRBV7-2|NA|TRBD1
TGTGCCAGCAGCCCCACGACAGGGCCCTATGGCTACACCTTC
CASSPTTGPYGYTF
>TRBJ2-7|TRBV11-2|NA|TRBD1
TGTGCCAGCAGCTTAACCAGCTCAGGGGGCGAAGGGAAGCAGTACTTC
CASSLTSSGGEGKQYF
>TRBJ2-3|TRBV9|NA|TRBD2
TGTGCCAGCAGCGTATCTAGTAGCGGGACTACCCGAGATACGCAGTATTTT
CASSVSSSGTTRDTQYF
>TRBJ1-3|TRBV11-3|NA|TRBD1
TGTGCCAGCAGCTATAAACGGGACAGGGTCCACTCTGGAAACACCATATATTTT
CASSYKRDRVHSGNTIYF
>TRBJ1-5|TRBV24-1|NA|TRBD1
TGTGCCACCAAAGGACAGGGGAATCAGCCCCAGCATTTT
CATKGQGNQPQHF
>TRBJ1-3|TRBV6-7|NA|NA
TGTGCCAGCAGTGACCCCCTTAGGCAGGGGAGGGCTGGAAACACCATATATTTT
CASSDPLRQGRAGNTIYF
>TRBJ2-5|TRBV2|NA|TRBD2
TGTGCCAGCAGTAATGGCGGGGGGGCGGAGACCCAGTACTTC
CASSNGGGAETQYF
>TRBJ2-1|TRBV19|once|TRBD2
TGTGCCAGTAGTATAAGGACTAGCGGGGGATCCTACAATGAGCAGTTCTTC
CASSIRTSGGSYNEQFF
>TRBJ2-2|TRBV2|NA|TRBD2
TGTGCCAGCAGCCCCCGTCAGGCTAGCGGGTATTTCGCCGGGGAGCTGTTTTTT
CASSPRQASGYFAGELFF
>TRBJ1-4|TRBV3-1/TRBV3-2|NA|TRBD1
TGTGCCAGCAGTATAAAGGGGGCCGAAAAACTGTTTTTT
CASSIKGAEKLFF
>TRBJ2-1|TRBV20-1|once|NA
TGCAGTGCGACTAACTACAATGAGCAGTTCTTC
CSATNYNEQFF
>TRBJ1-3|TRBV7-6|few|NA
TGTGCCAGCAGCTTAGAAGTACCCACAGGGACCTCTGGAAACACCATATATTTT
CASSLEVPTGTSGNTIYF
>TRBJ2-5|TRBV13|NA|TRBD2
TGTGCCAGCAGCTTAGGCTCTAGCGGGGGGGAACAAGAGACCCAGTACTTC
CASSLGSSGGEQETQYF
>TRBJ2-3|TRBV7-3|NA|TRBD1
TGTGCCAGCAGCTTAACGGGACAGTCCACAGATACGCAGTATTTT
CASSLTGQSTDTQYF
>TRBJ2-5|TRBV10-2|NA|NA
TGCGCCAGCAGTGAGTCCGGGGAGACCCAGTACTTC
CASSESGETQYF
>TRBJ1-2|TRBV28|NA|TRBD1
TGTGCCAGCAGCTCCCCCGGGACAGGGAATGGTGGCTACACCTTC
CASSSPGTGNGGYTF
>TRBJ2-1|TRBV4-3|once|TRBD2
TGCGCCAGCAGCCCCGGACTAGCGGGGGGTTCGACCTACAATGAGCAGTTCTTC
CASSPGLAGGSTYNEQFF
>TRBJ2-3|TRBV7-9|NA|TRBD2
TGTGCCAGCAGCACCACCAGACTAGCGGGCCGGGATACGCAGTATTTT
CASSTTRLAGRDTQYF
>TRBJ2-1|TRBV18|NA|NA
TGTGCCAGCTCGCCCTTCGGGGAGCCCCGCAATGAGCAGTTCTTC
CASSPFGEPRNEQFF
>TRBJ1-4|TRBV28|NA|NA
TGTGCCAGCAGTCGGGGGATCCCTAATGAAAAACTGTTTTTT
CASSRGIPNEKLFF
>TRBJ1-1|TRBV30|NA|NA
TGTGCCTGGAAACCCCGGGTAATGAACACTGAAGCTTTCTTT
CAWKPRVMNTEAFF
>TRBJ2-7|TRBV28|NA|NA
TGTGCCAGCAGTCCTCGCGTCGACGAGCAGTACTTC
CASSPRVDEQYF
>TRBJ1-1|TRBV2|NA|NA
TGTGCCAGCAGTGAAGCGGGGGGGAACTCCATGAACACTGAAGCTTTCTTT
CASSEAGGNSMNTEAFF
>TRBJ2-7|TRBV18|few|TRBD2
TGTGCCAGCTCACCACCCACTAGCGGGAGAAGTACCTACGAGCAGTACTTC
CASSPPTSGRSTYEQYF
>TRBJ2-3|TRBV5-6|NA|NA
TGTGCCAGCAGCCAGTCGAGTGGGCGCACAGATACGCAGTATTTT
CASSQSSGRTDTQYF
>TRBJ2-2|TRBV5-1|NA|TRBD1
TGCGCCAGCAGCGCGGGACAGGGGGAAGGCGGGGAGCTGTTTTTT
CASSAGQGEGGELFF
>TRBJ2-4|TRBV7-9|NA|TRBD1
TGTGCCAGCAGCCCCTCCCCCGGACAGGGGGCCAAAAACATTCAGTACTTC
CASSPSPGQGAKNIQYF
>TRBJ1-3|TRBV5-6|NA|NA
TGTGCCAGCAGCTTGGATACGAGGATGCGAAACACCATATATTTT
CASSLDTRMRNTIYF
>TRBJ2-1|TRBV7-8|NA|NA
TGTGCCAGCAGCCTTTCACAGGCGGCCGCCTACAATGAGCAGTTCTTC
CASSLSQAAAYNEQFF
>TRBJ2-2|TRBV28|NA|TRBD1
TGTGCCAGCAGTTGGAGGACAGGGGACACCGGGGAGCTGTTTTTT
CASSWRTGDTGELFF
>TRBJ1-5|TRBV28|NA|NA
TGTGCCACCGAAGGGACATCCCGATATCAGCCCCAGCATTTT
CATEGTSRYQPQHF
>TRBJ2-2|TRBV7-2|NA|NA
TGTGCCAGCAGGAAAAACAGGGAGAACACCGGGGAGCTGTTTTTT
CASRKNRENTGELFF
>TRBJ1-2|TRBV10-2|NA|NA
TGCGCCAGCAGTGAGTCTCTTCCTTATGGCTACACCTTC
CASSESLPYGYTF
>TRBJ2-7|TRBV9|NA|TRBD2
TGTGCCAGCAGCGTAGGGCTCAATAGCGGGACTCGAATCTTAGCTAACGAGCAGTACTTC
CASSVGLNSGTRILANEQYF
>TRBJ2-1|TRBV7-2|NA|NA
TGTGCCAGCAGCCGCGCAGGGGACCTCCCTAGCTCCTACAATGAGCAGTTCTTC
CASSRAGDLPSSYNEQFF
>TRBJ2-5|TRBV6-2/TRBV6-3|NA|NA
TGTGCCAGCAGTTGGCCCCGAAGGGGGACGTTTCAAGAGACCCAGTACTTC
CASSWPRRGTFQETQYF
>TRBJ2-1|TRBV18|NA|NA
TGTGCCAGCTCACCATCGGGACAATACAATGAGCAGTTCTTC
CASSPSGQYNEQFF
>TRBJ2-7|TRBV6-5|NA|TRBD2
TGTGCCAGCAGTTCCGGGGGGGAATACGAGCAGTACTTC
CASSSGGEYEQYF
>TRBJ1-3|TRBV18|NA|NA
TGTGCCAGCTCACCTGACGGAGACACCATATATTTT
CASSPDGDTIYF
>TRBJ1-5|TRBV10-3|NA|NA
TGTGCCATCAGTACCGTCGGGTCGAGCAATCAGCCCCAGCATTTT
CAISTVGSSNQPQHF
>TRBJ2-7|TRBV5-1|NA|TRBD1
TGCGCCAGCAGCTCAGGGGGGACAGGTTCCTACGAGCAGTACTTC
CASSSGGTGSYEQYF